Below, 7 T cell receptor beta chains from the same sample are listed, as sequenced in a study of blood T cell repertoires in COVID-19. Clones were read by immunoSEQ multiplex PCR, and TCRdb kept only the in-frame ones, dropping some. The sample contains approximately 300,000 clones, approximately 84% of which appear only once. The sample consisted of PBMCs or T cells enriched from blood (not recorded which). Receptors were obtained from a woman between 18 and 29 years old who had recovered from COVID-19.

Turning to this clone: The sample holds other DNA sequences that translate to the same CDR3. The CDR3 protein is CASSLGGEQFF. As DNA, the CDR3 is TGTGCCAGCAGCTTAGGAGGGGAGCAGTTCTTC. This sequence joins TRBV11-2 and TRBJ2-1; possibly TRBD2 for D (5 bases). The ends were cut back, 1 base at V and 10 bases at J, with 5 bases in the middle. The CDR3 extends over 11 amino acids. Per the germline V gene, CDR1 is SGHAT and CDR2 is FQNNGV.

V usage is TRBV19 and J usage is TRBJ1-1, with TRBD1 matching over 7 bases. The ends lost 5 bases at V and 0 bases at J; junction bases unmatched: 3. Germline lookup yields CDR1 LNHDA and CDR2 SQIVND (reference sequence). CDR3 length: 14 residues. CDR3 sequence: CASSGTAMNTEAFF. The CDR3 DNA follows: TGTGCCAGTAGTGGGACAGCGATGAACACTGAAGCTTTCTTT.

The chain employs TRBV4-2 and TRBJ2-3; 10 bases align to TRBD2. This CDR3 has 17 amino acids. The germline V gene has CDR1 LGHNA and CDR2 YNFKEQ. Unmatched junction bases numbered 10, after V lost 3 bases and J lost 4 bases. The DNA of the CDR3 is TGTGCCAGCAGCCATTCAGTAGCTAGCGGGAGCCCAGATACGCAGTATTTT. Encoded protein: CASSHSVASGSPDTQYF.

The CDR3 sequence is CASSWRGYEQYF. Written as DNA, the CDR3 is TGTGCCAGCAGCTGGCGGGGTTACGAGCAGTACTTC. V and J are TRBV5-4 and TRBJ2-7, with D maybe TRBD2 (6 bases). Germline assignment: CDR1 SGHNT and CDR2 YYREEE (reference sequence). Between the trimmed V and J ends, which lost 3 bases and 4 bases, there was a span of 8 bases. This CDR3 comprises 12 residues.

Only a few counts were recorded for this clone. The chain uses TRBV2 and TRBJ2-7; D may be TRBD1 (6 bases). V was pared by 2 bases and J by 5 bases, with 22 bases between. Germline CDR1 and CDR2: SNHLY and FYNNEI. The CDR3 totals 17 residues. The DNA for the CDR3 is TGTGCCAGCAGTGAAAGTGGGGGAACAGGGAATCCGAACGAGCAGTACTTC. Protein product: CASSESGGTGNPNEQYF.

The chain recombines TRBV25-1 with TRBJ1-1, with a tentative D call TRBD1 (5 bases). CDR1 and CDR2 (germline): MGHDK, SYGVNS. The germline V and J ends were trimmed by 4 bases and 2 bases, with 11 bases remaining between them. CDR3 length: 14 amino acids. CDR3 bases: TGTGCCAGCAGTGGACAGACGACTAACACTGAAGCTTTCTTT. It codes for CASSGQTTNTEAFF.

The chain recombines TRBV10-2 with TRBJ2-7; TRBD1 agrees at 9 bases. The CDR3 totals 13 residues. The V gene's germline CDR1 is WSHSY and CDR2 SAAADI. V lost 6 bases, J lost 3 bases, and 3 bases stayed unmatched. The CDR3 DNA reads as TGCGCCAGCAGGACAGGGGGGGGCTACGAGCAGTACTTC. It yields the protein CASRTGGGYEQYF.